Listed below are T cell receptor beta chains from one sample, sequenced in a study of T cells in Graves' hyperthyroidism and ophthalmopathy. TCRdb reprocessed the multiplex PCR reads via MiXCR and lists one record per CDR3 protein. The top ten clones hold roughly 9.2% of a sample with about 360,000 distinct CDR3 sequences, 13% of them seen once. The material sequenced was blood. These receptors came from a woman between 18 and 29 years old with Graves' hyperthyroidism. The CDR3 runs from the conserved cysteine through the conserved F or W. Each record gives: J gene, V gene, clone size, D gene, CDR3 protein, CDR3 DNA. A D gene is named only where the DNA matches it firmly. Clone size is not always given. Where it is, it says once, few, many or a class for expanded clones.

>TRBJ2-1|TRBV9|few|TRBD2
CASSEEIGPRGGTYDEQFF
TGTGCCAGCAGCGAGGAAATCGGGCCCCGGGGGGGAACGTACGATGAGCAGTTCTTC
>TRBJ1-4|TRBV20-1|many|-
CSAGPRNSEKLFF
TGCAGTGCGGGGCCCCGCAACAGTGAAAAACTGTTTTTT
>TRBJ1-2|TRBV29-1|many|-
CSAPNPTDGANYGYTF
TGCAGCGCCCCTAACCCGACTGACGGAGCTAACTATGGCTACACCTTC
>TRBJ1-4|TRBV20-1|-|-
CSTEAETNEKLFF
TGCAGTACAGAAGCCGAAACAAATGAAAAACTGTTTTTT
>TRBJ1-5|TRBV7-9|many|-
CASSWGVQPQHF
TGTGCCAGCAGCTGGGGTGTTCAGCCCCAGCATTTT
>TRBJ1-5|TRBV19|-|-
CASSIWRANDQPQHF
TGTGCCAGTAGTATTTGGCGCGCTAACGATCAGCCCCAGCATTTT
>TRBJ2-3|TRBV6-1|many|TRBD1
CASSEAQGGDTQYF
TGTGCCAGCAGTGAAGCACAGGGGGGAGATACGCAGTATTTT
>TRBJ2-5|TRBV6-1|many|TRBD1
CASTRGPQETQYF
TGTGCCAGCACGAGGGGGCCACAAGAGACCCAGTACTTC
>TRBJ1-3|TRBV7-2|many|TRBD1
CASSLAGAGGSGNTIYF
TGTGCCAGCAGCTTAGCGGGGGCAGGGGGCTCTGGAAACACCATATATTTT
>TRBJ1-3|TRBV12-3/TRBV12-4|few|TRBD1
CASSPTGTSGNTIYF
TGTGCCAGCAGTCCGACAGGGACGAGTGGAAACACCATATATTTT
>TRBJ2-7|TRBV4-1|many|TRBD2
CASSQDGGGSYEQYF
TGCGCCAGCAGCCAAGATGGGGGAGGGTCCTACGAGCAGTACTTC
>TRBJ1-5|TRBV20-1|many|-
CSATNPRGGDFSQPQHF
TGCAGTGCCACTAACCCCCGGGGGGGGGATTTCAGTCAGCCCCAGCATTTT
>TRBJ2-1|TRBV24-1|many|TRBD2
CATSDSRLAGEQFF
TGTGCCACCAGTGATTCCCGACTAGCGGGAGAGCAGTTCTTC
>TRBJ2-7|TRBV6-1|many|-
CASSPRGGGQGVCEQYF
TGTGCCAGCAGCCCCCGGGGGGGGGGACAGGGAGTTTGCGAGCAGTACTTC
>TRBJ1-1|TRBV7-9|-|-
CASSPVKGHSEAFF
TGTGCCAGCAGCCCCGTAAAAGGGCACTCTGAAGCTTTCTTT